This note documents a single T cell receptor beta chain sequence. This entry belongs to a study of blood T cell repertoires in COVID-19. Method: immunoSEQ multiplex PCR; TCRdb's copy keeps in-frame clones and lacks some. This table has 90,000 to 120,000 clones, around nine tenths appearing once. The germline V gene has CDR1 MDHEN and CDR2 SYDVKM. CDR3 size: 14 residues. V lost 4 bases and J lost 2; bases outside the gene matches: 4. This sequence was found in a woman aged 25 to 39 with acute or convalescent COVID-19. This chain uses TRBV28 with TRBJ1-1; 7 positions match TRBD1. Sequencing was done on a sample of peripheral blood. As DNA, the CDR3 is TGTGCCAGCAGTTCCGGGACAGCAAACACTGAAGCTTTCTTT. Amino acids: CASSSGTANTEAFF.